Listed below are T cell receptor beta chains from one sample, sequenced in a study of Ad26.COV2.S vaccination and SARS-CoV-2 variants. Method: immunoSEQ multiplex PCR; TCRdb's copy keeps in-frame clones and lacks some. The sample consists of over 200,000 clones, roughly 90% of them appearing once. The starting material was peripheral blood, obtained in a trial of Ad26.COV2.S vaccine versus placebo. Receptors originate from a person aged 18-60 years who received the Ad26.COV2.S COVID-19 vaccine or a placebo. Each CDR3 is given with its conserved first and last residue. Fields, in order: J gene, V gene, CDR3 protein.

TRBJ1-2 TRBV28 CASSSTVVYGYTF
TRBJ2-1 TRBV15 CATKLLAGCNEQFF
TRBJ2-3 TRBV9 CASSVESAGGVTDTQYF
TRBJ2-5 TRBV11-2 CASSLRIAETQYF
TRBJ1-1 TRBV2 CASSPSQELNTEAFF
TRBJ2-1 TRBV6-5 CASSRLPTGNEQFF
TRBJ2-3 TRBV7-2 CATDSGGPDTQYF
TRBJ2-2 TRBV7-2 CASSKGLAATGELFF
TRBJ2-7 TRBV3-1/TRBV3-2 CASSQEGGSSYEQYF
TRBJ2-7 TRBV15 CATSSVQAYYEQYF
TRBJ1-6 TRBV25-1 CASSVMGGGNSPLHF
TRBJ2-3 TRBV19 CATRLAGSTDTQYF
TRBJ2-2 TRBV18 CASSPTSGDTGELFF
TRBJ1-2 TRBV7-2 CASSKDRGYTF
TRBJ2-7 TRBV7-9 CASSFPSYEQYF
TRBJ2-7 TRBV5-1 CASSLGGTYEQYF
TRBJ1-5 TRBV9 CASSAGQGNQPQHF
TRBJ2-1 TRBV7-2 CASSLGEESHEQFF
TRBJ1-1 TRBV7-9 CASMGGNTEAFF
TRBJ1-1 TRBV21-1 CLSGWADEAFF
TRBJ2-7 TRBV5-4 CASSLAPGVSHYEQYF
TRBJ2-2 TRBV6-5 CASTPGQRNTGELFF
TRBJ2-5 TRBV24-1 CATSDPPPKETQYF
TRBJ1-5 TRBV4-1 CASSQVWPQGISNQPQHF
TRBJ2-7 TRBV6-6 CASRKTQGQVGEPYF
TRBJ1-3 TRBV5-1 CASSLGDFPSGNTIYF
TRBJ2-1 TRBV7-2 CASSLVPRGSEQFF
TRBJ1-2 TRBV12-3/TRBV12-4 CASSSGQRGYTF
TRBJ1-5 TRBV20-1 CSASGQTNSNQPQHF
TRBJ1-4 TRBV5-1 CASSLSTVFNEKLFF
TRBJ1-3 TRBV9 CASSAGAGNTIYF
TRBJ2-5 TRBV19 CASSLRTSGGVETQYF
TRBJ1-6 TRBV7-3 CASSLGQASSPLHF
TRBJ1-4 TRBV6-5 CASSYGQKNEKLFF
TRBJ1-6 TRBV4-3 CASSQDSGTLRSPLHF
TRBJ1-6 TRBV19 CASKGDPLWNSPLHF
TRBJ2-7 TRBV6-7 CASISTGGEQYF
TRBJ2-7 TRBV28 CASRPGRRFNPPLYEQYF
TRBJ2-3 TRBV28 CASSLDLSTDTQYF
TRBJ2-7 TRBV7-6 CASSLSRGSYEQYF
TRBJ1-5 TRBV6-5 CASSYSSVNQPQHF
TRBJ1-1 TRBV28 CASSLSDRGYTEAFF
TRBJ2-6 TRBV30 CAWSTKAGANVLTF
TRBJ2-6 TRBV11-2 CASSPGWGKASSGANVLTF
TRBJ1-5 TRBV6-2/TRBV6-3 CASSYSRGALHF
TRBJ2-3 TRBV4-2 CASSQDPGVTDTQYF
TRBJ2-2 TRBV10-3 CAISGQGANTGELFF
TRBJ2-7 TRBV7-2 CASSHPSQRGSSYEQYF
TRBJ1-5 TRBV18 CASSPDAKGQPQHF
TRBJ2-7 TRBV19 CASSPGQGPYEQYF
TRBJ2-3 TRBV28 CASSSGARRKGTDTQYF
TRBJ1-1 TRBV18 CASSPKQSTEAFF
TRBJ2-4 TRBV7-2 CASSLAVENIQYF
TRBJ2-1 TRBV4-3 CASSQDRTRGRQQFF
TRBJ1-5 TRBV5-5 CASSLGSSNQPQHF
TRBJ2-5 TRBV6-2/TRBV6-3 CASSQTSGNQETQYF
TRBJ2-7 TRBV7-9 CASSLVGWDSSYEQYF
TRBJ2-3 TRBV20-1 CSASPGVADTQYF
TRBJ1-1 TRBV6-5 CASSRGNRNTEAFF
TRBJ2-7 TRBV7-9 CASSLAGSYEQYF